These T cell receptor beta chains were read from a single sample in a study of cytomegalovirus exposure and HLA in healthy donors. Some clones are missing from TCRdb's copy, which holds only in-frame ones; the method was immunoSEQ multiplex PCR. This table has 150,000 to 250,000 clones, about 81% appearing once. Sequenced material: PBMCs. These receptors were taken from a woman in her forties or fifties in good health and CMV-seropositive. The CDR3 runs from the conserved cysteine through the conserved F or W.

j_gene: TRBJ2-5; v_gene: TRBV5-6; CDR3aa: CASSFRGWETQYF
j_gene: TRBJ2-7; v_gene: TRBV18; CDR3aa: CASSPETPRSYEQYF
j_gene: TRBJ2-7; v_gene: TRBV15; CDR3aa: CATRKDRGIGEQYF
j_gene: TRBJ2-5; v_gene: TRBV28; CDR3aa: CASSLSGGPLETQYF
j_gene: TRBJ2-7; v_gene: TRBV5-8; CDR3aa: CASSPRPGDSYEQYF
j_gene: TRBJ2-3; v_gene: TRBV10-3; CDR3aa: CAISAHTSGRGGTDTQYF
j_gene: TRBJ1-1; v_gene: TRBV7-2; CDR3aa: CASNRGQVTEAFF
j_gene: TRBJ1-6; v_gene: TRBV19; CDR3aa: CASSTSQGLGSPLHF
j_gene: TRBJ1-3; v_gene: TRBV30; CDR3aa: CAWSVTPSQSNTIYF
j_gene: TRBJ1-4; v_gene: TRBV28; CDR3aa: CASSLGQFNEKLFF
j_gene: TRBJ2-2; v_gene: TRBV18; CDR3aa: CASSPRGTGQDTGELFF
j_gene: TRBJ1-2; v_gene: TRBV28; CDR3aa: CASSPQLGSGGYTF
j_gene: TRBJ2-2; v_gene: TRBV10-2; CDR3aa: CASSPQANTGELFF
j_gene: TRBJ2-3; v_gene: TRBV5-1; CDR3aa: CASSLARFDTQYF
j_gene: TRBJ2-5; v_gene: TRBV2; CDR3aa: CASSPDRGGEETQYF